Listed below are T cell receptor beta chains from one sample, sequenced in a study of T cell repertoires in cytomegalovirus infection. TCRdb independently ran MiXCR on the reads; one entry per CDR3 protein. The sample holds approximately 240,000 distinct CDR3 sequences, about 12% seen once. Sequences were obtained from PBMCs. Receptors were obtained from a human donor in good health (CMV status not recorded). Some clones in this sample may be carry-over from other donors' samples. Both conserved end residues are part of each CDR3. A D gene is named only where the DNA matches it firmly. Only part of the rows carry a size: once, few, many, or a class if the clone is expanded.

>many|TRBV7-8|TRBJ2-2|TRBD1
CASSPFSGTANTGELFF
TGTGCCAGCAGTCCCTTTTCCGGGACAGCGAACACCGGGGAGCTGTTTTTT
>.|TRBV13|TRBJ2-4|.
CASSPTGPDIQYF
TGTGCCAGCAGCCCGACGGGGCCAGACATTCAGTACTTC
>many|TRBV7-2|TRBJ2-7|.
CASSLLPAKEQYF
TGTGCCAGCAGCTTACTACCAGCCAAGGAGCAGTACTTC
>many|TRBV28|TRBJ2-7|.
CASKGSSYEQYF
TGTGCCAGCAAGGGGAGCTCCTACGAGCAGTACTTC
>many|TRBV7-9|TRBJ2-7|.
CASSLPGTETYEQYF
TGTGCCAGCAGCTTACCCGGGACGGAAACCTACGAGCAGTACTTC
>many|TRBV7-2|TRBJ2-1|TRBD2
CASSSGLAGSYNEQFF
TGTGCCAGCAGCTCGGGACTAGCGGGCTCCTACAATGAGCAGTTCTTC
>many|TRBV7-8|TRBJ2-1|TRBD2
CASSRTSGAPSYNEQFF
TGTGCCAGCAGCCGGACTAGCGGGGCCCCCTCCTACAATGAGCAGTTCTTC
>many|TRBV6-5|TRBJ1-1|.
CASSSLPGRSTEAFF
TGTGCCAGCAGTTCCCTACCGGGTCGGTCCACTGAAGCTTTCTTT
>many|TRBV7-2|TRBJ2-6|TRBD1
CASSPREGQGRGANVLTF
TGTGCCAGCAGCCCCCGGGAGGGACAGGGGCGTGGGGCCAACGTCCTGACTTTC
>many|TRBV7-9|TRBJ2-2|.
CASRLRGESTGELFF
TGTGCCAGCAGATTAAGAGGGGAATCCACCGGGGAGCTGTTTTTT
>many|TRBV12-3/TRBV12-4|TRBJ1-3|TRBD1
CAAGDSRNTIYF
TGTGCCGCTGGGGACAGCAGAAACACCATATATTTT
>few|TRBV29-1|TRBJ1-2|.
CSVEEGYTF
TGCAGCGTGGAGGAGGGCTACACCTTC
>many|TRBV7-9|TRBJ2-5|.
CASSTPTGSSRQETQYF
TGTGCCAGCAGCACCCCCACAGGGTCATCGAGGCAAGAGACCCAGTACTTC
>.|TRBV30|TRBJ1-1|.
CAWNLFTGMNTEAFF
TGTGCCTGGAACCTTTTCACAGGGATGAACACTGAAGCTTTCTTT
>many|TRBV7-3|TRBJ2-3|TRBD2
CASSLGLAGFTDTQYF
TGTGCCAGCAGCCTGGGACTAGCGGGGTTCACAGATACGCAGTATTTT
>many|TRBV7-2|TRBJ1-5|TRBD1
CASLPGQGGNQPQHF
TGTGCCAGCCTCCCAGGACAGGGCGGGAATCAGCCCCAGCATTTT
>many|TRBV28|TRBJ2-1|.
CASSFGLRNEQFF
TGTGCCAGCAGTTTCGGGCTACGGAATGAGCAGTTCTTC
>few|TRBV6-6|TRBJ2-2|TRBD2
CASSYPRTSGRYTGELFF
TGTGCCAGCAGTTACCCCCGGACTAGCGGGAGGTACACCGGGGAGCTGTTTTTT
>.|TRBV2|TRBJ2-6|.
CASKEANVLTF
TGTGCCAGCAAGGAGGCCAACGTCCTGACTTTC
>.|TRBV29-1|TRBJ1-2|.
CVGESANYGYTF
TGCGTCGGGGAGTCAGCTAACTATGGCTACACCTTC
>many|TRBV7-3|TRBJ2-7|.
CASSSAGTPPREQYF
TGTGCCAGCAGCTCTGCCGGGACTCCTCCTCGGGAGCAGTACTTC
>few|TRBV4-3|TRBJ1-2|.
CASSRSGEAGYGYTF
TGCGCCAGCAGCAGATCAGGGGAAGCAGGCTATGGCTACACCTTC
>.|TRBV5-6|TRBJ2-7|.
CASSLSPARATYEQYF
TGTGCCAGCAGCTTATCACCCGCCAGGGCCACCTACGAGCAGTACTTC
>many|TRBV6-1|TRBJ1-1|.
CASSRGPTEAFF
TGTGCCAGCAGTCGGGGTCCTACTGAAGCTTTCTTT
>.|TRBV6-2/TRBV6-3|TRBJ1-5|.
CASSLDQPVGQPQHF
TGTGCCAGCAGTTTGGACCAGCCCGTGGGTCAGCCCCAGCATTTT
>.|TRBV19|TRBJ1-4|TRBD1
CASSGGRGINEKLFF
TGTGCCAGTAGTGGGGGCAGGGGGATTAATGAAAAACTGTTTTTT
>.|TRBV27|TRBJ2-2|.
CASSSGSPGELFF
TGTGCCAGCAGTTCAGGGAGTCCCGGGGAGCTGTTTTTT
>few|TRBV5-1|TRBJ1-2|.
CASSLDGAYGYTF
TGCGCCAGCAGCTTGGACGGAGCCTATGGCTACACCTTC
>many|TRBV7-2|TRBJ1-1|TRBD1
CASSLARQGALAFF
TGTGCCAGCAGCTTAGCGAGACAGGGGGCGCTTGCTTTCTTT
>many|TRBV7-8|TRBJ2-7|.
CASSLEGGPYEQYF
TGTGCCAGCAGCTTAGAGGGCGGGCCCTACGAGCAGTACTTC
>.|TRBV29-1|TRBJ1-1|.
CSVADSGVGTEAFF
TGCAGCGTTGCTGACAGTGGGGTTGGCACTGAAGCTTTCTTT
>many|TRBV28|TRBJ1-5|.
CASSSPVLTVINNQPQHF
TGTGCCAGCAGTTCCCCCGTCTTGACAGTTATTAACAATCAGCCCCAGCATTTT
>.|TRBV3-1|TRBJ2-7|.
CASSQGVSGMYEQYF
TGTGCCAGCAGCCAAGGAGTTAGCGGTATGTACGAGCAGTACTTC
>many|TRBV7-3|TRBJ1-1|.
CASSFQLNTEAFF
TGTGCCAGCAGCTTCCAATTGAACACTGAAGCTTTCTTT
>many|TRBV6-2/TRBV6-3|TRBJ2-1|.
CASSQGGHRLIF
TGTGCCAGCAGTCAAGGGGGTCACCGCCTAATCTTC
>few|TRBV19|TRBJ2-7|TRBD1
CASSGTGTSTSYEQYF
TGTGCCAGTAGTGGGACAGGGACTTCGACCTCCTACGAGCAGTACTTC
>.|TRBV6-6|TRBJ2-1|TRBD2
CASRPSGGYNEQFF
TGTGCCAGCAGGCCTAGCGGGGGGTACAATGAGCAGTTCTTC
>many|TRBV7-2|TRBJ1-3|.
CASSLVQSGFDTIYF
TGTGCCAGCAGCTTAGTACAGTCGGGATTTGACACCATATATTTT
>few|TRBV4-1|TRBJ2-5|.
CASSFLQVETQYF
TGCGCCAGCAGCTTCCTTCAGGTGGAGACCCAGTACTTC
>many|TRBV5-6|TRBJ1-5|TRBD1
CASAVSGQAHVNQPQHF
TGTGCCAGCGCAGTATCGGGACAGGCACACGTAAATCAGCCCCAGCATTTT
>.|TRBV19|TRBJ1-5|.
CASSPMGNAGNQPQHF
TGTGCCAGTAGTCCGATGGGAAATGCTGGCAATCAGCCCCAGCATTTT
>many|TRBV12-3/TRBV12-4|TRBJ2-1|.
CASTRSGAGYEQFF
TGTGCCAGCACCCGATCGGGGGCTGGGTATGAGCAGTTCTTC
>.|TRBV5-1|TRBJ2-7|.
CASSLSPLPIEQYF
TGCGCCAGCAGCTTGAGCCCTCTTCCCATCGAGCAGTACTTC
>few|TRBV12-3/TRBV12-4|TRBJ1-1|TRBD1
CASILRTGHGNTEAFF
TGTGCCAGCATTCTCCGGACAGGGCATGGTAACACTGAAGCTTTCTTT
>.|TRBV20-1|TRBJ2-1|.
CSAPFEQGNNEQFF
TGCAGTGCTCCTTTCGAACAGGGCAACAATGAGCAGTTCTTC